The next 19 T cell receptor beta chains were all read from a single sample in a study of human T cells and chemical hapten exposure. Each CDR3 protein gets one entry after TCRdb re-called the RACE reads with MiXCR. The sample lists approximately 370,000 distinct CDR3 sequences, roughly 6% occurring once. Time point noted: pre-sensitization, week 0. Treatment of the sample: therapeutic diphenylcyclopropenone sensitization with weekly scalp DPC. Sequencing was performed on whole blood, taken in connection with sensitization to the hapten diphenylcyclopropenone (DPC). The receptors were gathered from a woman aged 18-29 years with alopecia areata. Some clones in this sample may be carry-over from other donors' samples.

The chain links TRBV27 to TRBJ1-2; D is unresolved. This CDR3 has 13 amino acids. V lost 8 bases, J lost 6 bases, and 16 bases lay in between. Germline values: CDR1 MNHEY, CDR2 SMNVEV (reference sequence). In DNA, the CDR3 is TGTGCCAGCGGATTTTTAAGGGCACATGGCTACACCTTC. It codes for CASGFLRAHGYTF.

This clonotype has a count of ten or more. The V call is TRBV4-2, the J call TRBJ2-7, with a weak D call TRBD2 (7 bases). CDR1 is LGHNA and CDR2 is YNFKEQ in the germline V gene. This CDR3 spans 17 amino acids. V was cut by 4 bases and J by 4 bases, with 23 bases left in between. CDR3 amino acids: CASSPPVAGAVLYEQYF. CDR3 DNA sequence: TGTGCCAGCAGCCCCCCCGTCGCGGGGGCAGTTCTGTACGAGCAGTACTTC.

This clonotype was detected ten times or more. The genes are TRBV27 and TRBJ1-2, with 7 positions matching TRBD1. After removal of 8 bases from V and 9 bases from J, the junction contained 9 bases not matched to a gene. Germline V CDR1 and CDR2: MNHEY, SMNVEV (reference sequence). The length of the CDR3 is 12 residues. CDR3 sequence: CASPLDRACYTF. For the CDR3, the DNA is TGTGCCAGCCCACTCGACAGGGCCTGCTACACCTTC.

This clonotype was counted ten times or more. The chain recombines TRBV6-6 with TRBJ2-3; D may be TRBD2 (6 bases). Germline V lookup: CDR1 MNHNY, CDR2 SVGAGI (reference sequence). V shed 0 bases and J shed 6 bases, with 13 bases lying between them. This CDR3 is 15 amino acids long. This CDR3 is CASSYSRGRGDTQYF. For the CDR3, the DNA is TGTGCCAGCAGTTACTCGCGGGGCCGGGGCGATACGCAGTATTTT.

This clonotype appeared many times. The V call is TRBV3-1, the J call TRBJ2-6; D remains ambiguous. CDR1 is LGHDT, CDR2 YNNKEL, per germline (reference sequence). CDR3 length equals 14 residues. Deletions cut 2 bases from V and 12 bases from J, with 14 bases between. DNA for the CDR3: TGTGCCAGCAGCCAACAGAGTTATGCGTTCGTCCTGACTTTC. This encodes CASSQQSYAFVLTF.

There are many counts of this clonotype. The V call is TRBV6-5, the J call TRBJ2-7; TRBD1 matches 9 bases. In germline, CDR1 is MNHEY, CDR2 SVGAGI. After removal of 5 bases from V and 6 bases from J, the junction contained 8 bases not matched to a gene. The CDR3 loop spans 14 amino acids. CDR3 in amino acids: CASSMGQGLPEQYF. The CDR3 nucleotides are TGTGCCAGCAGTATGGGACAGGGTTTACCCGAGCAGTACTTC.

This clonotype has only a few counts. The V and J genes are TRBV19 and TRBJ2-1; TRBD1 aligns across 7 bases. V dropped 9 bases and J dropped 3; count of bases not matched to a gene: 5. This CDR3 spans 13 amino acids. CDR1 and CDR2 (germline): LNHDA, SQIVND (reference sequence). DNA of the CDR3: TGTGCCAGCCGGGACAGTATCTACAATGAGCAGTTCTTC. It specifies CASRDSIYNEQFF.

The chain links TRBV12-3 or TRBV12-4 to TRBJ1-3, with D possibly TRBD1 on 6 matching bases. This CDR3 contains 15 residues. With 6 bases removed from V and 4 bases from J, the gap between germline ends came to 16 bases. The CDR3 DNA reads as TGTGCCAGCAGCCTGGGGGCGGAGGGAGGAAACACCATATATTTT. This gives the protein CASSLGAEGGNTIYF.

This clonotype occurred many times. The chain joins TRBV6-1 to TRBJ2-2; 8 bases line up with TRBD2. The CDR3 consists of 18 residues. Per germline, CDR1 MNHNS and CDR2 SASEGT. V was pared by 5 bases and J by 3 bases, with 14 bases of the junction left unmatched. This CDR3 reads CASSRRLTAGVDTGELFF. CDR3 nucleotides: TGTGCCAGCAGTCGCCGCTTAACAGCGGGGGTCGACACCGGGGAGCTGTTTTTT.

This clonotype was counted only a few times. This chain uses TRBV7-2 with TRBJ2-2; TRBD1 matches at 7 bases. The CDR3 consists of 16 residues. J was trimmed by 5 bases and V by 5 bases; bases with no gene match: 11. Germline V lookup: CDR1 SGHTA, CDR2 FQGNSA. The CDR3: CASSRDPGQLTGELFF. The CDR3 DNA reads TGTGCCAGCAGCCGAGACCCGGGACAGCTTACCGGGGAGCTGTTTTTT. Full variable domain (missing parts from reference TRBV7-2 and TRBJ2-2): GAGVSQSPSNKVTEKGKDVELRCDPISGHTALYWYRQSLGQGLEFLIYFQGNSAPDKSGLPSDRFSAERTGGSVSTLTIQRTQQEDSAVYLCASSRDPGQLTGELFFGEGSRLTVL.

V is TRBV4-1 and J is TRBJ1-5; a possible D gene is TRBD1 (6 bases). The V gene lost 4 bases and the J gene lost 4 bases, with 14 bases spanning the gap. This CDR3 is 15 amino acids long. CDR1 is MGHRA, CDR2 YSYEKL, per germline. The DNA for the CDR3 is TGCGCCAGCAGCCTATTGACAGGCGCAAATCAGCCCCAGCATTTT. It encodes CASSLLTGANQPQHF.

The V and J genes are TRBV27 and TRBJ2-5; TRBD2 agrees at 7 bases. This CDR3 has 13 amino acids. The germline V gene encodes CDR1 MNHEY and CDR2 SMNVEV (reference sequence). V shed 4 bases and J 3 bases; nucleotides not matched to a gene: 2. CDR3 in amino acids: CASSSGLKETQYF. The CDR3 DNA reads TGTGCCAGCAGTTCGGGACTAAAAGAGACCCAGTACTTC.

In its sample, this clonotype was seen a few times. J is TRBJ2-1 and V is TRBV15, with 11 bases fitting TRBD1. CDR1 and CDR2 from the germline V gene are LNHNV and YYDKDF (reference sequence). Trimming cost V 1 base and J 4 bases; bases outside gene matches: 3. The CDR3 runs to 16 residues. The CDR3 here is CATSRGTGGEYNEQFF. The CDR3 nucleotides are TGTGCCACCAGCAGAGGGACAGGGGGCGAATACAATGAGCAGTTCTTC.

This chain connects TRBV7-8 to TRBJ1-4; TRBD1 matches 10 bases. The CDR3 is 16 residues long. The junction had 11 bases not matched to a gene; V was cut back by 7 bases and J by 6 bases. Germline V gene sequence: CDR1 SGHVS, CDR2 FQNEAQ. CDR3 protein: CASTQIPGTGDEKLFF. The DNA of the CDR3 is TGTGCCAGCACCCAAATCCCCGGGACAGGGGATGAAAAACTGTTTTTT. The entire variable domain, with the rest obtained from reference TRBV7-8 and TRBJ1-4, is as follows: GAGVSQSPRYKVAKRGQDVALRCDPISGHVSLFWYQQALGQGPEFLTYFQNEAQLDKSGLPSDRFFAERPEGSVSTLKIQRTQQEDSAVYLCASTQIPGTGDEKLFFGSGTQLSVL.

This clonotype was recorded at least ten times. This CDR3 is CASSYARSVEPQHF. In nucleotides, the CDR3 is TGTGCCAGCAGCTATGCCAGGAGCGTGGAACCCCAGCATTTT. The chain combines TRBV3-1 with TRBJ1-5; D is unclear. The CDR3 covers 14 residues. Germline V lookup: CDR1 LGHDT, CDR2 YNNKEL (reference sequence). Trimming removed 5 bases from V and 10 bases from J, with 18 bases in between.

The sample holds many counts of this clonotype. The chain is built from TRBV12-3 or TRBV12-4 and TRBJ2-3; D ambiguous. The V end lost 3 bases, the J end lost 7 bases, and 8 bases lay between the germline ends. The CDR3 runs to 12 residues. CDR3 sequence (DNA): TGTGCCAGCAGTTTTAGGACCAATACGCAGTATTTT. Its protein is CASSFRTNTQYF.

This clonotype was picked up many times. This chain links TRBV18 with TRBJ2-3; D is undetermined. V was clipped by 3 bases and J by 4 bases, with 8 bases between them. The CDR3 totals 13 residues. Germline loops: CDR1 KGHSH, CDR2 LQKENI. The CDR3 DNA sequence: TGTGCCAGCTCACCCCACGAAGCAGATACGCAGTATTTT. Protein product: CASSPHEADTQYF.

This clonotype occurred many times. A read error is possible here, since a much larger clone lies one base away. CDR3 amino acids: CASSPDTQYF. The CDR3, as DNA: TGTGCCAGCAGCCCAGATACGCAGTATTTT. This chain connects TRBV9 to TRBJ2-3; D is uncertain. CDR3 length: 10 amino acids. Trimming shortened V by 4 bases and J by 4 bases, and 1 base separated the two germline ends. Per germline, CDR1 SGDLS and CDR2 YYNGEE.

There are many counts of this clonotype. V is TRBV7-6 and J is TRBJ1-2; tentatively, D is TRBD1 (6 bases). The CDR3 spans 14 residues. Trimming took 4 bases from V and 1 from J, leaving 10 bases between them. Germline CDR1 SGHVS, CDR2 FNYEAQ. CDR3 protein: CASSSYRDNYGYTF. The CDR3 region has the DNA TGTGCCAGCAGCTCCTACAGGGATAACTATGGCTACACCTTC.